The 31 T cell receptor beta chains listed next were all sequenced from one sample in a study of naive and memory T cell subsets. Ligated cDNA underwent four rounds of PCR with nested alpha and beta constant region primers and SP2. MiXCR, applied by TCRdb to the UMI-ligation and nested PCR reads, yields one record per CDR3 protein. The sample lists tens of thousands of distinct CDR3 sequences, more than 9.5% seen once, with around 3.9% in the top ten. Treatment denoted: skin biopsy from PPD injection site in Mantoux-positive individual. A UMI-containing oligonucleotide was joined by 3' ligation to the TCR cDNA template. Material: skin, obtained from a tuberculin skin test site. Source of these receptors: an adult in good health.

This clonotype was seen more than once but under ten times. This chain connects TRBV2 to TRBJ2-7; TRBD1 matches at 7 bases. V gave up 4 bases and J gave up 5 bases; unmatched junction bases: 17. This CDR3 has 17 residues. From germline, CDR1 is SNHLY and CDR2 FYNNEI. The DNA of the CDR3 is TGTGCCAGCAGTGGGGATTCAGTACAGACAGGGAGCGACGAGCAGTACTTC. This translates into CASSGDSVQTGSDEQYF.

This clonotype appeared many times. The gene calls are TRBV20-1 and TRBJ2-4, with D maybe TRBD1 (7 bases). From germline, CDR1 is DFQATT and CDR2 SNEGSKA (reference sequence). V lost 3 bases and J lost 8, with 17 bases in between. CDR3 length: 14 residues. The CDR3 region is CSARSQGPGDIQYF. In DNA, the CDR3 is TGCAGTGCTAGGTCACAGGGGCCGGGGGACATTCAGTACTTC.

The chain employs TRBV6-6 and TRBJ2-6; 8 nucleotides match TRBD2. This CDR3 spans 17 amino acids. Germline V gives CDR1 MNHNY, CDR2 SVGAGI (reference sequence). The trim removed 8 bases at V and 2 bases at J, leaving 11 bases unmatched. This CDR3 reads CASVAGAGGTGANVLTF. In DNA, the CDR3 is TGTGCCAGCGTGGCGGGGGCGGGGGGCACTGGGGCCAACGTCCTGACTTTC.

This clonotype was observed a handful of times. The chain employs TRBV28 and TRBJ2-2; 11 nucleotides agree with TRBD2. CDR1 and CDR2 (germline): MDHEN, SYDVKM. Trimming at V came to 6 bases and at J to 7 bases, leaving 19 bases not matched to a gene. The CDR3 covers 19 residues. This chain's CDR3 is CASSTSAFFSGRAHGELFF. The CDR3 nucleotides are TGTGCCAGCAGCACGTCAGCCTTTTTTAGCGGGAGGGCCCACGGGGAGCTGTTTTTT.

This chain uses TRBV6-1 with TRBJ1-1, with D possibly TRBD1 on 6 matching bases. The V gene lost 6 bases and the J gene lost 3 bases, with 17 bases spanning the gap. This CDR3 contains 15 residues. Germline CDR1 is MNHNS and CDR2 is SASEGT. The CDR3 DNA is TGTGCCAGCAGCCGGGAGGGGGGGCGCGACACTGAAGCTTTCTTT. Amino acids: CASSREGGRDTEAFF.

This clonotype occurred many times. The V and J genes are TRBV7-2 and TRBJ1-3; D perhaps matches TRBD1 (6 bases). V was cut by 1 base and J by 16 bases, with 11 bases left in between. Germline CDR1 is SGHTA and CDR2 is FQGNSA. CDR3 length: 11 amino acids. The CDR3 reads CASSLGGHWYF. DNA for the CDR3: TGTGCCAGCAGCTTAGGGGGACATTGGTATTTT.

V usage is TRBV29-1 and J usage is TRBJ1-2; no clear D. The germline V gene encodes CDR1 SQVTM and CDR2 ANQGSEA. The CDR3 has 12 residues. V dropped 4 bases and J dropped 3 bases, with 9 bases sitting between them. Here the CDR3 reads CSVGARDYGYTF. The CDR3 DNA reads TGCAGCGTTGGGGCAAGGGACTATGGCTACACCTTC.

The chain is built from TRBV19 and TRBJ2-1; TRBD1 is a possible D gene (8 bases). CDR1 and CDR2 (germline): LNHDA, SQIVND (reference sequence). The germline V and J ends were trimmed by 5 bases and 5 bases, with 16 bases remaining between them. CDR3 length equals 15 residues. The CDR3 coding sequence is TGTGCCAGTAGTGGGGGGGGGACAGGAGACAATGAGCAGTTCTTC. Residues: CASSGGGTGDNEQFF.

This clonotype has at least ten counts. V and J are TRBV20-1 and TRBJ2-1; 10 positions match TRBD2. The V gene end was trimmed by 3 bases and the J gene end by 3 bases; junction bases not matched to a gene: 8. Germline V gene data show CDR1 as DFQATT and CDR2 as SNEGSKA (reference sequence). The CDR3 covers 16 residues. The CDR3 reads CSASILTSGYYNEQFF. CDR3 DNA: TGCAGTGCTAGTATCTTGACTAGCGGGTACTACAATGAGCAGTTCTTC.

This clonotype was found many times. This sequence joins TRBV20-1 and TRBJ1-2; tentative D call: TRBD1 (5 bases). The CDR3 totals 13 residues. The V end lost 3 bases, the J end lost 2 bases, and 10 bases lay between the germline ends. Germline-derived CDR1 and CDR2 are DFQATT and SNEGSKA (reference sequence). The CDR3 loop is CSASAGGNYGYTF. The CDR3, as DNA: TGCAGTGCTAGCGCGGGGGGGAACTATGGCTACACCTTC.

The genes are TRBV25-1 and TRBJ1-6; TRBD1 might be the D (6 bases). CDR1 is MGHDK and CDR2 is SYGVNS in the germline V gene. V lost 6 bases to trimming and J lost 4 bases, with 13 bases between them. This CDR3 region has 15 residues. CDR3 in DNA: TGTGCCAGCAGGAGGGAGACAGGTTATAATTCACCCCTCCACTTT. The encoded protein is CASRRETGYNSPLHF. The complete variable domain, with remaining parts taken from reference TRBV25-1 and TRBJ1-6, reads EADIYQTPRYLVIGTGKKITLECSQTMGHDKMYWYQQDPGMELHLIHYSYGVNSTEKGDLSSESTVSRIRTEHFPLTLESARPSHTSQYLCASRRETGYNSPLHFGNGTRLTVT.

In its sample, this clonotype was seen many times. This chain connects TRBV30 to TRBJ2-1; 8 bases match TRBD2. V gave up 3 bases and J gave up 8 bases; unmatched junction bases: 6. This CDR3 comprises 13 residues. The germline CDR1 and CDR2 sequences are GTSNPN and SVGIG (reference sequence). CDR3 DNA sequence: TGTGCCTGGAGCAGCAGCGGGAGTGATGAGCAGTTCTTC. Translating gives CAWSSSGSDEQFF.

This clonotype was found a few times. The chain combines TRBV9 with TRBJ2-2; 8 bases map to TRBD1. This CDR3 spans 15 amino acids. After removal of 4 bases from V and 5 bases from J, the junction contained 7 bases not matched to a gene. Germline values: CDR1 SGDLS, CDR2 YYNGEE. The CDR3: CASSPDRVATGELFF. DNA for the CDR3: TGTGCCAGCAGCCCGGACAGGGTGGCGACCGGGGAGCTGTTTTTT.

The rearrangement links TRBV5-5 to TRBJ2-5; D could derive from TRBD1 or TRBD2 (6 bases each). Between the trimmed V and J ends, which lost 2 bases and 5 bases, there was a span of 19 bases. CDR3 size: 16 residues. From germline, CDR1 is SGHKS and CDR2 YYEKEE (reference sequence). The CDR3 spells CASSLDLGGAWETQYF. The CDR3 DNA follows: TGTGCCAGCAGCTTAGACCTGGGGGGCGCGTGGGAGACCCAGTACTTC.

This clonotype was seen ten or more times. This chain connects TRBV6-9 to TRBJ1-5, with D possibly being TRBD1 (6 bases). CDR1 and CDR2 (germline): MNHGY, SVAAGI. The V end was cut by 6 bases, the J end by 7 bases, with 19 bases between. The CDR3 length is 15 residues. The CDR3 DNA follows: TGTGCCAGCAGCCCCGAGGGGGGGGTCCGCCAGCCCCAGCATTTT. Translated, it gives CASSPEGGVRQPQHF.

This clonotype has just a few counts. This chain connects TRBV20-1 to TRBJ1-6, with 10 bases that match TRBD1. The J segment lost 7 bases and the V segment lost 6 bases, leaving 12 bases of the junction unmatched. CDR1 and CDR2 from the germline V gene are DFQATT and SNEGSKA (reference sequence). The CDR3 length is 16 residues. The CDR3 region is CSAYPLGQGSNSPLHF. The CDR3, as DNA: TGCAGTGCCTATCCTTTGGGACAGGGGAGCAATTCACCCCTCCACTTT.

Details on this clonotype: This may arise from a read error, as a much more abundant clone is one base away. The gene calls are TRBV28 and TRBJ2-6; the match to TRBD1 covers 9 bases. Germline V gene data show CDR1 as MDHEN and CDR2 as SYDVKM. This CDR3 has 19 amino acids. The DNA for the CDR3 is TGTGCCGGCAGTCCGCCCCGGGACAGGGATCCGTCTGGGGCCAACGTCCTGACTTTC. Amino acids: CAGSPPRDRDPSGANVLTF.

This clonotype appeared many times. The chain couples TRBV2 to TRBJ1-2, with unresolved D. V was shortened by 5 bases and J by 3 bases, with 16 bases between the two germline ends. The CDR3 has 15 amino acids. Germline V gives CDR1 SNHLY, CDR2 FYNNEI. The CDR3 nucleotides are TGTGCCAGCAGTTCAACCGGGGTTTTAGACTATGGCTACACCTTC. Its translation: CASSSTGVLDYGYTF.

The sample holds many counts of this clonotype. The chain couples TRBV7-2 to TRBJ2-1; no firm D call. The CDR3 spans 13 residues. The V end was cut by 2 bases, the J end by 0 bases, with 2 bases between. CDR1 and CDR2 from the germline V gene are SGHTA and FQGNSA. CDR3 amino acids: CASSLRSYNEQFF. For the CDR3, the DNA is TGTGCCAGCAGCTTACGCTCCTACAATGAGCAGTTCTTC.

The genes are TRBV5-1 and TRBJ1-5; a possible D gene is TRBD1 (6 bases). The CDR3 is made up of 14 amino acids. V shed 4 bases and J shed 7 bases, with 15 bases lying between them. Germline V lookup: CDR1 SGHRS, CDR2 YFSETQ. The CDR3 reads CASSEGLQGQPQHF. In DNA form, the CDR3 reads TGCGCCAGCAGCGAAGGCTTACAGGGACAGCCCCAGCATTTT.

This clonotype was observed a few times. The chain has TRBV20-1 and TRBJ2-7; D call uncertain. Germline CDR1 DFQATT, CDR2 SNEGSKA (reference sequence). CDR3 size: 13 residues. Trimming stripped 5 bases from V and 1 base from J, with 12 bases between. CDR3 region: CSAPDQRSYEQYF. The CDR3 coding sequence is TGCAGTGCTCCCGACCAGAGGTCCTACGAGCAGTACTTC.

This clonotype was observed at least ten times. The chain recombines TRBV27 with TRBJ2-6; 8 nucleotides align to TRBD1. This CDR3 comprises 18 residues. The V gene's germline CDR1 is MNHEY and CDR2 SMNVEV (reference sequence). The junction had 10 bases not matched to a gene; V was cut back by 6 bases and J by 0 bases. The CDR3: CASSPRQGSLSGANVLTF. The CDR3 DNA sequence: TGTGCCAGCAGCCCCCGACAGGGGTCTCTCTCTGGGGCCAACGTCCTGACTTTC.

The CDR3 bases are TGCAGTGCTAGGAACGGGGGCTATGAAGCTTTCTTT. This encodes CSARNGGYEAFF. This chain connects TRBV20-1 to TRBJ1-1; D might be TRBD1 (6 bases). Per the germline V gene, CDR1 is DFQATT and CDR2 is SNEGSKA (reference sequence). CDR3 size: 12 residues. The V and J ends lost 3 bases and 7 bases respectively, with 12 bases between them.

The genes are TRBV5-4 and TRBJ1-2; D may be TRBD1 (6 bases). The germline V gene has CDR1 SGHNT and CDR2 YYREEE (reference sequence). V was pared by 2 bases and J by 13 bases, with 21 bases between. The CDR3 is made up of 14 amino acids. The CDR3 coding sequence is TGTGCCAGCAGCTTTAAGCTGGGACACCGGGAGCTCACCTTC. Protein: CASSFKLGHRELTF.

CDR3 loop: CASSPGTSGGRITDTQYF. As DNA, the CDR3 is TGTGCCAGCTCACCAGGGACTAGCGGGGGAAGAATCACAGATACGCAGTATTTT. The genes are TRBV18 and TRBJ2-3, with TRBD2 identical over 14 bases. The length of the CDR3 is 18 residues. The trim removed 2 bases at V and 2 bases at J, leaving 6 bases unmatched. Germline values: CDR1 KGHSH, CDR2 LQKENI. Full variable domain (missing parts from reference TRBV18 and TRBJ2-3): NAGVMQNPRHLVRRRGQEARLRCSPMKGHSHVYWYRQLPEEGLKFMVYLQKENIIDESGMPKERFSAEFPKEGPSILRIQQVVRGDSAAYFCASSPGTSGGRITDTQYFGPGTRLTVL.

This clonotype occurred many times. This chain uses TRBV5-1 with TRBJ2-1; TRBD1 agrees at 7 bases. The CDR3 consists of 15 residues. V lost 0 bases and J lost 6; bases outside the gene matches: 6. Germline CDR1 SGHRS, CDR2 YFSETQ. CDR3 in amino acids: CASSLGDRDPNEQFF. The CDR3 nucleotides are TGCGCCAGCAGCTTGGGCGACAGGGACCCCAATGAGCAGTTCTTC.

In its sample, this clonotype was seen a few times. This chain links TRBV3-1 with TRBJ2-7; no clear D. Germline V gene data show CDR1 as LGHDT and CDR2 as YNNKEL (reference sequence). Deletions cut 1 base from V and 3 bases from J, with 10 bases between. This CDR3 comprises 14 residues. In nucleotides, the CDR3 is TGTGCCAGCAGCCAAGGAGGATCCATCTACGAGCAGTACTTC. Protein: CASSQGGSIYEQYF.

In its sample, this clonotype was seen many times. V gene TRBV20-1 combines with J gene TRBJ1-3; possible D gene TRBD1, 6 bases. Germline V lookup: CDR1 DFQATT, CDR2 SNEGSKA (reference sequence). The CDR3 has 14 amino acids. V was clipped by 3 bases and J by 4 bases, with 13 bases between them. CDR3 in DNA: TGCAGTGCTAGCGGGGGGCGCGAAGGAAACACCATATATTTT. Protein: CSASGGREGNTIYF.

This clonotype came up a few times. This chain joins TRBV4-2 and TRBJ1-2; tentatively, D is TRBD1 (5 bases). The CDR3 runs to 14 residues. V lost 1 base, J lost 0 bases, and 6 bases lay in between. Per germline, CDR1 LGHNA and CDR2 YNFKEQ. The CDR3 spells CASSQVGANYGYTF. As DNA, the CDR3 is TGTGCCAGCAGCCAAGTGGGGGCTAACTATGGCTACACCTTC.

This clonotype was counted at least ten times. The J gene is TRBJ2-5, the V gene TRBV6-5, with 9 bases matching TRBD1. The junction had 12 bases not matched to a gene; V was cut back by 2 bases and J by 5 bases. In germline, CDR1 is MNHEY, CDR2 SVGAGI. The CDR3 loop spans 17 amino acids. The CDR3 DNA is TGTGCCAGCAGTTACGCCCCCCCGGGACAGGGTTGGGAGACCCAGTACTTC. Amino acid sequence: CASSYAPPGQGWETQYF.

The chain joins TRBV4-1 to TRBJ2-2, with D perhaps TRBD2 (7 bases). CDR1 is MGHRA and CDR2 is YSYEKL in the germline V gene. The CDR3 consists of 16 residues. The germline V and J ends were trimmed by 6 bases and 1 base, with 15 bases remaining between them. The CDR3 sequence: CASSGRGGRNTGELFF. The CDR3 nucleotides read TGCGCCAGCAGTGGGAGGGGGGGAAGGAACACCGGGGAGCTGTTTTTT.